The 25 T cell receptor beta chains listed next were all sequenced from one sample in a study of blood T cell repertoires in COVID-19. Clones were sequenced by immunoSEQ multiplex PCR, and TCRdb holds only the in-frame ones, with some missing. The sample records around 100,000 clones, 85% being singletons. The sample comprised peripheral blood. Every receptor here comes from a human donor in a cohort sampled during active COVID-19.

The chain joins TRBV19 to TRBJ2-5; 13 bases map to TRBD2. From germline, CDR1 is LNHDA and CDR2 SQIVND (reference sequence). This CDR3 region has 16 residues. V shed 9 bases, J shed 0 bases, and the junction held 7 bases outside the gene matches. CDR3 nucleotide sequence: TGTGCCAGCGGGTCGGGACTAGCGGGAAACCAAGAGACCCAGTACTTC. It specifies CASGSGLAGNQETQYF.

This chain connects TRBV19 to TRBJ1-6, with D possibly matching TRBD1 (5 bases). CDR3 length: 15 residues. V lost 4 bases and J 8 bases, leaving 15 bases between the germline ends. Per the germline V gene, CDR1 is LNHDA and CDR2 is SQIVND (reference sequence). CDR3 DNA: TGTGCCAGTAGTAAACAGGAGGGGCTTGATTCACCCCTCCACTTT. It is translated as CASSKQEGLDSPLHF.

This clone was observed a handful of times. This chain joins TRBV12-5 and TRBJ2-2; D may be TRBD1 (5 bases). CDR3 length: 16 amino acids. Trimming stripped 0 bases from V and 5 bases from J, with 13 bases between. Per the germline V gene, CDR1 is LGHNT and CDR2 is FRNRAP. CDR3 protein: CASGLVVGARTGELFF. The CDR3 DNA reads as TGTGCTAGTGGTTTGGTGGTAGGGGCGCGGACCGGGGAGCTGTTTTTT.

This clone was seen at least ten times. The chain joins TRBV5-8 to TRBJ1-1; 10 nucleotides match TRBD1. V shed 0 bases and J 0 bases; nucleotides not matched to a gene: 2. The germline CDR1 and CDR2 sequences are SGHTS and YDEGEE. The CDR3 is made up of 16 amino acids. CDR3 amino acids: CASSLADRGLNTEAFF. The CDR3 coding sequence is TGTGCCAGCAGCTTGGCCGACAGGGGGCTGAACACTGAAGCTTTCTTT.

The chain links TRBV4-1 to TRBJ2-4, with D perhaps TRBD1 (5 bases). The V and J ends lost 0 bases and 2 bases respectively, with 11 bases between them. The CDR3 is made up of 16 amino acids. Germline CDR1 reads MGHRA; CDR2 reads YSYEKL. CDR3 loop: CASSQEVRVSKNIQYF. The CDR3 DNA reads TGCGCCAGCAGCCAAGAGGTCAGGGTTTCCAAAAACATTCAGTACTTC.

The V gene is TRBV6-2 or TRBV6-3, the J gene TRBJ1-1, with 8 bases matching TRBD1. V gave up 2 bases and J gave up 0 bases; unmatched junction bases: 8. The germline V gene has CDR1 MNHEY and CDR2 SVGEGT. The CDR3 totals 17 residues. CDR3 residues: CASSYPGTGRMNTEAFF. For the CDR3, the DNA is TGTGCCAGCAGTTACCCGGGGACAGGACGTATGAACACTGAAGCTTTCTTT.

This clone occurred a few times. The chain carries TRBV27 and TRBJ1-1; the match to TRBD1 covers 9 bases. CDR3 size: 15 residues. Germline V gene data show CDR1 as MNHEY and CDR2 as SMNVEV (reference sequence). The J segment lost 4 bases and the V segment lost 5 bases, leaving 8 bases of the junction unmatched. CDR3: CASSELTGGSTEAFF. The DNA for the CDR3 is TGTGCCAGCAGTGAACTGACAGGGGGAAGCACTGAAGCTTTCTTT.

The J gene is TRBJ1-5, the V gene TRBV19; 7 bases fit TRBD1. Unmatched junction bases numbered 5, after V lost 4 bases and J lost 5 bases. Per the germline V gene, CDR1 is LNHDA and CDR2 is SQIVND (reference sequence). The CDR3 runs 14 residues. CDR3 loop: CASSTGQFYQPQHF. The DNA of the CDR3 is TGTGCCAGTAGTACGGGACAGTTCTATCAGCCCCAGCATTTT.

This chain connects TRBV6-1 to TRBJ2-7; a weak D match, TRBD1 (6 bases). Trimming took off 3 bases at V and 11 bases at J, with 14 bases between the two ends. The germline gives CDR1 MNHNS, CDR2 SASEGT. This CDR3 is built from 12 residues. The CDR3 loop is CASSEPPGQEYF. CDR3 nucleotide sequence: TGTGCCAGCAGTGAGCCCCCGGGACAAGAGTACTTC.

This chain joins TRBV3-1 (or the pseudogene TRBV3-2) and TRBJ2-1; TRBD1 matches 8 bases. This CDR3 region has 18 residues. Germline V lookup: CDR1 LGHDT, CDR2 YNNKEL (reference sequence). The V gene end was trimmed by 2 bases and the J gene end by 5 bases; junction bases not matched to a gene: 14. CDR3 sequence (DNA): TGTGCCAGCAGCCAACTGGGACAGGTATATGGGATCCACAATGAGCAGTTCTTC. Translating it yields CASSQLGQVYGIHNEQFF.

As concerns this clone: A read error may account for a junction end that differs from germline. The chain uses TRBV3-1 (or the pseudogene TRBV3-2) and TRBJ2-3; TRBD2 is a possible D gene (5 bases). The CDR3 runs to 12 residues. Germline V gene lookup returns CDR1 LGHDT and CDR2 YNNKEL (reference sequence). CDR3 nucleotides: TGTGCCAGCAGTCAAGAGAGGGTTACGCAGTATTTT. Translating it yields CASSQERVTQYF.

This clone was seen a few times. The V gene is TRBV11-2, the J gene TRBJ1-2; D perhaps matches TRBD1 (5 bases). Germline CDR1 is SGHAT and CDR2 is FQNNGV. V lost 4 bases, J lost 4 bases, and 10 bases lay in between. There are 13 residues in the CDR3. The chain's CDR3 is CASSSDRFYGYTF. CDR3 DNA sequence: TGTGCCAGCAGCTCCGACAGATTCTATGGCTACACCTTC.

This clone was recorded once. This rearrangement joins TRBV7-9 to TRBJ2-5; tentative D call: TRBD2 (6 bases). Germline V gene data show CDR1 as SEHNR and CDR2 as FQNEAQ (reference sequence). The CDR3 has 14 amino acids. V was clipped by 5 bases and J by 7 bases, with 17 bases between them. The CDR3 nucleotides are TGTGCCAGCAGCCCAGGAGGGTCAGGGAGGACCCAGTACTTC. It yields the protein CASSPGGSGRTQYF.

The V call is TRBV29-1, the J call TRBJ2-1, with 15 bases lining up with TRBD2. From germline, CDR1 is SQVTM and CDR2 ANQGSEA. With V trimmed by 1 base and J by 10 bases, 5 bases remained unmatched. This CDR3 contains 15 residues. Here the CDR3 DNA reads TGCAGCGTTGAAGGGACTAGCGGGGGGGCGAGGGAGCAGTTCTTC. It specifies CSVEGTSGGAREQFF.

V usage is TRBV6-1 and J usage is TRBJ1-1; D call uncertain. The CDR3 has 15 amino acids. Germline V CDR1 and CDR2: MNHNS, SASEGT. With 2 bases removed from V and 5 bases from J, the gap between germline ends came to 15 bases. The CDR3 protein is CASSETARVETEAFF. Written as DNA, the CDR3 is TGTGCCAGCAGTGAAACTGCGCGCGTGGAGACTGAAGCTTTCTTT.

This clone was counted once. The gene calls are TRBV19 and TRBJ1-3; D call uncertain. Germline V gene sequence: CDR1 LNHDA, CDR2 SQIVND (reference sequence). V lost 11 bases, J lost 7 bases, and 9 bases lay in between. This CDR3 is 10 amino acids long. CDR3 sequence: CAVSGNTIYF. The CDR3 nucleotides read TGTGCCGTCAGCGGGAACACCATATATTTT.

The J gene is TRBJ2-5, the V gene TRBV7-9; D remains ambiguous. Germline CDR1 SEHNR, CDR2 FQNEAQ (reference sequence). Trimming took off 5 bases at V and 2 bases at J, with 9 bases between the two ends. The length of the CDR3 is 13 residues. In DNA form, the CDR3 reads TGTGCCAGCAGCCCCCGCAGACAAGAGACCCAGTACTTC. It codes for CASSPRRQETQYF.

The rearrangement joins TRBV15 to TRBJ2-7, with 11 bases matching TRBD1. In germline, CDR1 is LNHNV, CDR2 YYDKDF (reference sequence). J gave up 6 bases and V 3 bases, and 10 bases lay outside the gene matches. The CDR3 length is 16 residues. CDR3 protein: CATSRDRGRLVSEQYF. DNA for the CDR3: TGTGCCACCAGCAGGGACAGGGGGCGCTTAGTGTCCGAGCAGTACTTC.

This chain's CDR3 is CASSRGQGQDDEQFF. The CDR3 DNA reads as TGTGCCAGCAGCCGTGGACAGGGGCAGGACGATGAGCAGTTCTTC. The gene calls are TRBV11-3 and TRBJ2-1; 9 nucleotides align to TRBD1. Germline trimming cut 5 bases from V and 8 bases from J; bases unmatched to any gene: 10. The germline V gene encodes CDR1 SGHNT and CDR2 YENEEA. The CDR3 extends over 15 amino acids. The entire variable domain, with the rest obtained from reference TRBV11-3 and TRBJ2-1, is as follows: EAGVVQSPRYKIIEKKQPVAFWCNPISGHNTLYWYLQNLGQGPELLIRYENEEAVDDSQLPKDRFSAERLKGVDSTLKIQPAELGDSAVYLCASSRGQGQDDEQFFGPGTRLTVL.

The CDR3 region has the DNA TGTGCCAGTAGTACCACCGACAGGTCTGAAGCTTTCTTT. This codes for CASSTTDRSEAFF. This chain uses TRBV19 with TRBJ1-1, with D tentatively TRBD1 (6 bases). Trimming stripped 4 bases from V and 6 bases from J, with 12 bases between. This CDR3 has 13 residues. CDR1 and CDR2 (germline): LNHDA, SQIVND (reference sequence).

CDR3 sequence (DNA): TGTGCCAGCAGTGTAGGGGGTCATGAGCAGTTCTTC. Translating gives CASSVGGHEQFF. The V gene is TRBV2, the J gene TRBJ2-1; possible D gene TRBD1, 6 bases. The CDR3 is 12 residues long. Germline CDR1 reads SNHLY; CDR2 reads FYNNEI. Trimming shortened V by 4 bases and J by 8 bases, and 9 bases separated the two germline ends. The full variable domain, in which reference TRBV2 and TRBJ2-1 provide the parts outside the CDR3, is EPEVTQTPSHQVTQMGQEVILRCVPISNHLYFYWYRQILGQKVEFLVSFYNNEISEKSEIFDDQFSVERPDGSNFTLKIRSTKLEDSAMYFCASSVGGHEQFFGPGTRLTVL.

This chain uses TRBV4-1 with TRBJ2-7, with 8 bases identical to TRBD1. The germline V gene has CDR1 MGHRA and CDR2 YSYEKL. The junction had 6 bases not matched to a gene; V was cut back by 2 bases and J by 0 bases. The CDR3 is 16 amino acids. The CDR3 reads CASSQLGQGPSYEQYF. The CDR3 region has the DNA TGCGCCAGCAGCCAACTTGGACAGGGTCCCTCCTACGAGCAGTACTTC.

The chain recombines TRBV6-6 with TRBJ1-2; D is unresolved. Trimming stripped 6 bases from V and 3 bases from J, with 14 bases between. The CDR3 contains 14 residues. Germline V gene data show CDR1 as MNHNY and CDR2 as SVGAGI (reference sequence). The CDR3 DNA reads as TGTGCCAGCAGCCACCCACTTAAATACTATGGCTACACCTTC. It yields the protein CASSHPLKYYGYTF.

This rearrangement joins TRBV3-1 (or the pseudogene TRBV3-2) to TRBJ2-7, with D maybe TRBD2 (6 bases). The germline CDR1 and CDR2 sequences are LGHDT and YNNKEL (reference sequence). V dropped 1 base and J dropped 0 bases, with 13 bases sitting between them. The CDR3 is 16 residues long. The CDR3 reads CASSQGVAVSSYEQYF. CDR3 bases: TGTGCCAGCAGCCAAGGTGTAGCGGTTAGCTCCTACGAGCAGTACTTC.

In its sample, this clone was seen a few times. The CDR3 here is CASSKTGTGPYEQYF. In DNA form, the CDR3 reads TGTGCCAGCAGCAAAACCGGGACAGGACCCTACGAGCAGTACTTC. The chain combines TRBV7-2 with TRBJ2-7, with TRBD1 matching 8 bases. With V trimmed by 5 bases and J by 2 bases, 8 bases remained unmatched. The CDR3 loop spans 15 amino acids. Germline assignment: CDR1 SGHTA and CDR2 FQGNSA.